This T cell receptor (beta chain) was retrieved from a study of sequential checkpoint blockade in melanoma. At the level of the study: Arm A got nivolumab then ipilimumab; arm B the reverse, 1:1. Both treatment sequences were followed by maintenance nivolumab.

CDR1 and CDR2 from the germline V gene are WNHNN and SYGVQD (reference sequence). The CDR3 runs to 13 residues. V lost 2 bases and J lost 8, with 12 bases in between. Assay: immunoSEQ multiplex PCR; the TCRdb copy retains only in-frame clones and omits some. The data show 40,000 or so clones, 86% seen once. Documented treatment: randomized to nivolumab then ipilimumab (arm A) or the reverse (arm B). This clonotype originated in a human donor with melanoma. Specimen: CD8+ T cells sorted from blood (inferred from file names), collected from a patient given nivolumab and ipilimumab in sequence. The chain recombines TRBV10-1 with TRBJ1-2; tentative D call: TRBD1 (6 bases). CDR3 sequence: CASSENRDWGYTF. CDR3 in DNA: TGCGCCAGCAGTGAGAACAGGGATTGGGGCTACACCTTC.